This entry lists 26 T cell receptor beta chains sequenced from one sample in a study of T cells in Graves' hyperthyroidism and ophthalmopathy. Amplification of TCR beta CDR3 regions was performed using RNA transcripts as template. HTBI primers drove first-round RT-PCR of the TCR CDR3. TCRdb reprocessed the multiplex PCR reads with MiXCR, giving one entry per CDR3 protein. Seen here are over 200,000 distinct CDR3 sequences, 15% to 20% observed once, and the top ten hold about 45%. The sequenced sample consisted of blood. Every receptor here comes from a man aged 40-49 years with Graves' hyperthyroidism.

The table lists this clonotype with a count of one. The rearrangement links TRBV7-9 to TRBJ2-5; the D gene is possibly TRBD2 (6 bases). Trimming stripped 5 bases from V and 5 bases from J, with 21 bases between. The germline gives CDR1 SEHNR, CDR2 FQNEAQ (reference sequence). The CDR3 loop spans 16 amino acids. The CDR3 protein is CASSPETGTEGETQYF. The CDR3 DNA reads as TGTGCCAGCAGCCCAGAGACCGGGACTGAGGGGGAGACCCAGTACTTC.

This clonotype was seen a handful of times. This rearrangement joins TRBV20-1 to TRBJ1-6; 7 bases match TRBD1. Germline V gene sequence: CDR1 DFQATT, CDR2 SNEGSKA (reference sequence). The CDR3 spans 13 residues. V was clipped by 6 bases and J by 7 bases; unmatched bases: 6. This chain's CDR3 is CSAGTVLNSPLHF. CDR3 sequence (DNA): TGCAGTGCCGGGACAGTTTTAAATTCACCCCTCCACTTT.

This clonotype has just one count. The chain employs TRBV20-1 and TRBJ2-3, with D tentatively TRBD2 (5 bases). V gave up 0 bases and J gave up 3 bases, with 10 bases separating them. Per the germline V gene, CDR1 is DFQATT and CDR2 is SNEGSKA (reference sequence). CDR3 size: 14 residues. CDR3: CSAREHTGTDTQYF. DNA of the CDR3: TGCAGTGCTAGAGAACACACGGGGACAGATACGCAGTATTTT.

This rearrangement joins TRBV6-1 to TRBJ2-3, with TRBD1 identical over 7 bases. The CDR3 covers 16 residues. Germline CDR1 reads MNHNS; CDR2 reads SASEGT. V shed 6 bases and J 6 bases; nucleotides not matched to a gene: 15. This CDR3 reads CASREPQGQGEDTQYF. Here the CDR3 DNA reads TGTGCCAGCAGAGAGCCCCAAGGGCAGGGGGAGGATACGCAGTATTTT.

At least ten counts were recorded for this clonotype. CDR3 amino acids: CASRAPGQGTVEAFF. CDR3 nucleotides: TGTGCCAGCAGAGCCCCGGGACAGGGGACCGTTGAGGCTTTCTTT. The chain joins TRBV6-2 or TRBV6-3 to TRBJ1-1; 10 bases fit TRBD1. V lost 6 bases, J lost 11 bases, and 15 bases stayed unmatched. The germline V gene has CDR1 MNHEY and CDR2 SVGEGT. The CDR3 extends over 15 amino acids.

Note on this clonotype: Being one base from a much bigger clone, this may be a read error. The chain links TRBV25-1 to TRBJ1-1; 9 bases line up with TRBD1. CDR3 length: 15 residues. The V gene's germline CDR1 is MGHDK and CDR2 SYGVNS. V trimming: 6 bases; J trimming: 1 base; junction bases outside the gene matches: 6. CDR3 sequence: CASRGWTGANTEAFF. The CDR3 nucleotides are TGTGCCAGCAGAGGATGGACAGGGGCGAACACTGAAGCTTTCTTT.

This clonotype was observed many times. The chain has TRBV3-1 and TRBJ1-1; 11 positions agree with TRBD1. CDR3 size: 18 residues. V lost 4 bases and J lost 0; bases outside the gene matches: 10. CDR1 is LGHDT and CDR2 is YNNKEL in the germline V gene (reference sequence). The CDR3 DNA reads TGTGCCAGCAGCCCAGACCTAGGACAGGGGGCCCTGAACACTGAAGCTTTCTTT. It specifies CASSPDLGQGALNTEAFF.

The CDR3 protein is CASSLVTGTRDNEQFF. The CDR3 nucleotides are TGTGCCAGCAGCTTAGTTACCGGGACTAGGGATAATGAGCAGTTCTTC. The V call is TRBV7-6, the J call TRBJ2-1; TRBD2 matches 8 bases. Germline V gene data show CDR1 as SGHVS and CDR2 as FNYEAQ. Unmatched junction bases numbered 9, after V lost 1 base and J lost 7 bases. The CDR3 loop spans 16 amino acids.

The chain is built from TRBV6-1 and TRBJ2-3; 8 bases are a match to TRBD2. The CDR3 sequence is 14 residues long. Unmatched junction bases numbered 4, after V lost 5 bases and J lost 3 bases. Germline lookup yields CDR1 MNHNS and CDR2 SASEGT. CDR3 loop: CASSSGGLTDTQYF. In DNA form, the CDR3 reads TGTGCCAGCAGTAGCGGGGGCCTTACAGATACGCAGTATTTT.

In its sample, this clonotype was seen a few times. A read error may produce the germline difference seen at one junction end. J is TRBJ2-7 and V is TRBV28; the D is unclear. In germline, CDR1 is MDHEN, CDR2 SYDVKM. The length of the CDR3 is 15 residues. CDR3 residues: CASSLYGFGSYEQHF. CDR3 coding DNA: TGTGCCAGCAGTTTATACGGGTTTGGGTCCTACGAGCAGCACTTC.

Ten or more counts support this clonotype. V gene TRBV9 combines with J gene TRBJ1-5; D gene uncertain. V was cut by 3 bases and J by 0 bases, with 7 bases left in between. The CDR3 sequence is 14 residues long. Germline V gene lookup returns CDR1 SGDLS and CDR2 YYNGEE. CDR3 DNA sequence: TGTGCCAGCAGCGGAGACCTTAGCAATCAGCCCCAGCATTTT. It yields the protein CASSGDLSNQPQHF.

A few counts support this clonotype. This chain connects TRBV6-5 to TRBJ2-2; D is ambiguous. Germline V gives CDR1 MNHEY, CDR2 SVGAGI. There are 12 residues in the CDR3. V lost 2 bases and J lost 6, with 4 bases in between. The CDR3 protein is CASSYTAGELFF. Here the CDR3 DNA reads TGTGCCAGCAGTTACACGGCCGGGGAGCTGTTTTTT.

This clonotype was counted ten times or more. The chain has TRBV7-3 and TRBJ2-7; 9 bases match TRBD1. The CDR3 is 14 amino acids. The junction had 6 bases not matched to a gene; V was cut back by 4 bases and J by 5 bases. Germline V gene data show CDR1 as SGHTA and CDR2 as FQGTGA. The CDR3 here is CASSSPGQGHEQYF. The CDR3 bases are TGTGCCAGCAGCTCCCCGGGACAGGGCCACGAGCAGTACTTC. Full variable domain (outside the CDR3, taken from reference TRBV7-3 and TRBJ2-7): GAGVSQTPSNKVTEKGKYVELRCDPISGHTALYWYRQSLGQGPEFLIYFQGTGAADDSGLPNDRFFAVRPEGSVSTLKIQRTERGDSAVYLCASSSPGQGHEQYFGPGTRLTVT.

Many counts were recorded for this clonotype. V usage is TRBV5-1 and J usage is TRBJ2-7, with D maybe TRBD1 (6 bases). The V gene lost 0 bases and the J gene lost 2 bases, with 12 bases spanning the gap. CDR3 size: 15 residues. From germline, CDR1 is SGHRS and CDR2 YFSETQ. CDR3 sequence: CASSLGTAATYEQYF. The CDR3 nucleotides are TGCGCCAGCAGCTTGGGGACAGCAGCTACCTACGAGCAGTACTTC.

This clonotype showed up many times. The rearrangement links TRBV12-3 or TRBV12-4 to TRBJ2-3; D gene uncertain. The CDR3 sequence is 13 residues long. Trimming pared 6 bases from V and 5 bases from J, leaving 12 bases between. The CDR3 protein is CASSRDLGDTQYF. The DNA of the CDR3 is TGTGCCAGCAGCCGCGACCTTGGAGATACGCAGTATTTT.

Turning to this clonotype: This may stem from a read error, because a much larger clone lies one nucleotide away. This chain joins TRBV24-1 and TRBJ1-6; 9 bases line up with TRBD1. Germline lookup yields CDR1 KGHDR and CDR2 SFDVKD. The CDR3 extends over 17 amino acids. The DNA for the CDR3 is TGTGCCATCAGTGATTTAACATCCGGGACAGGGAATTCACCCCTCCACTTT. Its translation is CAISDLTSGTGNSPLHF.

The chain joins TRBV7-3 to TRBJ2-2, with 14 nucleotides matching TRBD2. J lost 7 bases, V lost 5 bases, and 6 bases had no gene match. Germline CDR1 SGHTA, CDR2 FQGTGA. This CDR3 has 16 amino acids. The CDR3 loop reads CASSRLAGGPVGELFF. CDR3 sequence (DNA): TGTGCCAGCAGCCGACTAGCGGGGGGGCCGGTCGGGGAGCTGTTTTTT.

This clonotype occurred many times. The chain is built from TRBV7-2 and TRBJ1-4, with no clear D. Germline values: CDR1 SGHTA, CDR2 FQGNSA. The V end lost 4 bases, the J end lost 6 bases, and 15 bases lay between the germline ends. The CDR3 has 15 residues. The CDR3 nucleotides read TGTGCCAGCAGCTCCGCCGGGTCCCCCGATGAAAAACTGTTTTTT. The encoded protein is CASSSAGSPDEKLFF.

There are a few counts of this clonotype. The chain joins TRBV5-1 to TRBJ2-1; D is possibly TRBD1 or TRBD2 (6 bases each). This CDR3 is built from 16 residues. Deletions cut 0 bases from V and 7 bases from J, with 17 bases between. CDR1 is SGHRS and CDR2 is YFSETQ in the germline V gene. The CDR3 is CASSLAATRGENEQFF. The CDR3 region has the DNA TGCGCCAGCAGCTTGGCCGCTACTAGGGGGGAAAATGAGCAGTTCTTC.

This chain connects TRBV27 to TRBJ2-2; D is ambiguous. Germline V gives CDR1 MNHEY, CDR2 SMNVEV (reference sequence). The V and J ends lost 1 base and 5 bases respectively, with 8 bases between them. This CDR3 contains 14 residues. The chain's CDR3 is CASSLLSGTGELFF. The DNA for the CDR3 is TGTGCCAGCAGTTTATTGAGTGGGACCGGGGAGCTGTTTTTT.

This clonotype was detected ten times or more. The chain recombines TRBV20-1 with TRBJ2-3; 7 nucleotides agree with TRBD2. The CDR3 spans 16 residues. The germline CDR1 and CDR2 sequences are DFQATT and SNEGSKA (reference sequence). Trimming at V came to 4 bases and at J to 1 base, leaving 11 bases not matched to a gene. CDR3 sequence (DNA): TGCAGTGCTATAGCTCTGGGGCGGGAGCGCACAGATACGCAGTATTTT. It yields the protein CSAIALGRERTDTQYF.

This clonotype was seen at least ten times. V gene TRBV30 combines with J gene TRBJ1-2; D is unclear. The CDR3 has 12 residues. CDR1 is GTSNPN, CDR2 SVGIG, per germline (reference sequence). V was clipped by 3 bases and J by 5 bases, with 10 bases between them. The CDR3 spells CAWSRGEYGYTF. CDR3 sequence (DNA): TGTGCCTGGAGCCGCGGGGAGTATGGCTACACCTTC.

This clonotype has just a few counts. The V gene is TRBV20-1, the J gene TRBJ2-4, with TRBD1 identical over 9 bases. After removal of 5 bases from V and 5 bases from J, the junction contained 7 bases not matched to a gene. Germline assignment: CDR1 DFQATT and CDR2 SNEGSKA (reference sequence). The CDR3 totals 14 residues. CDR3 coding DNA: TGCAGTGCTCAGACAGGGGGGGGGGAAAACATTCAGTACTTC. Amino acid sequence: CSAQTGGGENIQYF.

This clonotype has ten or more counts. This chain connects TRBV7-2 to TRBJ2-3; D gene uncertain. The germline V gene encodes CDR1 SGHTA and CDR2 FQGNSA. The CDR3 has 13 amino acids. Trimming removed 3 bases from V and 2 bases from J, with 6 bases in between. The CDR3 DNA follows: TGTGCCAGCAGCTTCCCCTCCACAGATACGCAGTATTTT. Amino acids: CASSFPSTDTQYF.

This clonotype was picked up a small number of times. The chain combines TRBV12-3 or TRBV12-4 with TRBJ1-5; weak D call: TRBD1 (5 bases). This CDR3 has 15 amino acids. V lost 6 bases, J lost 4 bases, and 16 bases lay in between. The CDR3 spells CASSRIGAGNQPQHF. The CDR3, as DNA: TGTGCCAGCAGCAGGATAGGGGCGGGTAATCAGCCCCAGCATTTT.

With regard to this clonotype: A read error may be the cause here, since a much bigger clone is one base away. This rearrangement joins TRBV28 to TRBJ2-1; 8 bases agree with TRBD2. In germline, CDR1 is MDHEN, CDR2 SYDVKM. The CDR3 totals 15 residues. The V segment lost 6 bases and the J segment 5 bases; nucleotides outside the gene matches: 9. CDR3 sequence (DNA): TGTGCCAGCAGCCATATAGCGGGGTGGCACAATGAGCAGTTCTTC. Amino acids: CASSHIAGWHNEQFF.